This T cell receptor beta chain was sequenced in a study of identical twins. General study findings and limits: In drawing conclusions, the study used cross-sectional statistical analysis and did not follow the same donors. Excess sharing by twins proved weaker in beta out-of-frame sequences. Insertions ran lower in abundant cord blood beta clonotypes, though not in memory repertoires.

Trimming left V 6 bases short and J 7 bases short, with 18 bases between. CDR3 length: 14 residues. Using its own MiXCR run on the 5' RACE reads, TCRdb lists one record per CDR3 protein. The sample shows 1.5 million to 2 million distinct CDR3 sequences, under 35% of them seen only once. To note about this clonotype: What it binds is not known.

This clonotype was sampled from a newborn girl in good health. The V gene is TRBV12-3 or TRBV12-4, the J gene TRBJ1-2; D is perhaps TRBD1 (5 bases). Source material: cord blood. The CDR3 region has the DNA TGTGCCAGCAGGCCCTCGGGGGGGAGAGGTGGCTACACCTTC. Protein product: CASRPSGGRGGYTF.